This T cell receptor (beta chain) was captured in a study of blood T cell repertoires in COVID-19. On the study more broadly: Acute and convalescent COVID-19 specimens originated in the United States, Italy and Spain. Sources were T cells, B-cell-depleted T cells, or PBMCs; the material itself was cDNA or gDNA.

The germline V gene has CDR1 SGDLS and CDR2 YYNGEE. The CDR3 is 16 residues long. V dropped 0 bases and J dropped 5; count of bases not matched to a gene: 9. As originally analysed: Scientists estimated how many nucleated cells there were by amplifying reference gene primers. Profiled with immunoSEQ multiplex PCR; TCRdb holds only in-frame clones, not every one. V and J calls and clone size are as listed in that table; D and trimming were resolved from the DNA. Of roughly 230,000 clones listed, over 80% are singletons. The source is a human donor in a cohort sampled during active COVID-19. The material sequenced was peripheral blood. The gene calls are TRBV9 and TRBJ2-3; TRBD2 matches at 7 bases. CDR3 coding DNA: TGTGCCAGCAGCGTAGGTACAGCGGGGTCGGTAGATACGCAGTATTTT. This codes for CASSVGTAGSVDTQYF.